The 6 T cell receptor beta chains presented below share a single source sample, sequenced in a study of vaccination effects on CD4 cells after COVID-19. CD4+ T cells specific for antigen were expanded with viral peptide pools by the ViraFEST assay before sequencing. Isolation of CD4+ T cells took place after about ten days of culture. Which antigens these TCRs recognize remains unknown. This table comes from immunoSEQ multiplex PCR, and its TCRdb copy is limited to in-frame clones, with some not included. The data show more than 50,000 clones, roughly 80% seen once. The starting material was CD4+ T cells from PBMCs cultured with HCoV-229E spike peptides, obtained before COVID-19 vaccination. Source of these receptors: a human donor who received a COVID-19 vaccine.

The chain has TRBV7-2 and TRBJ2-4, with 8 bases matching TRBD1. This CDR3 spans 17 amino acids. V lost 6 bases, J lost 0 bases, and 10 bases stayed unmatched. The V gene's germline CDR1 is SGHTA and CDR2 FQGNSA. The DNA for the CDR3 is TGTGCCAGCAGTATCGACCGGGACAGGCTAGCCAAAAACATTCAGTACTTC. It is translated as CASSIDRDRLAKNIQYF.

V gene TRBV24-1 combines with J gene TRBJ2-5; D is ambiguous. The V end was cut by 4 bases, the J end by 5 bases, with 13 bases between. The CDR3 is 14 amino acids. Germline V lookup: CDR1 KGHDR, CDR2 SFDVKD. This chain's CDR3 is CATSDSRIQETQYF. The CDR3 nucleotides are TGTGCCACCAGTGACTCCCGAATCCAGGAGACCCAGTACTTC.

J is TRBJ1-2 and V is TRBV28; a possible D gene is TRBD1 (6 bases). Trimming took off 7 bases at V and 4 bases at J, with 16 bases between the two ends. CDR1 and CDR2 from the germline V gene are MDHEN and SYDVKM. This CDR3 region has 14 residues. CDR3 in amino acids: CASNPRTVLYGYTF. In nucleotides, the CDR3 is TGTGCCAGCAACCCCCGGACAGTTCTCTATGGCTACACCTTC.

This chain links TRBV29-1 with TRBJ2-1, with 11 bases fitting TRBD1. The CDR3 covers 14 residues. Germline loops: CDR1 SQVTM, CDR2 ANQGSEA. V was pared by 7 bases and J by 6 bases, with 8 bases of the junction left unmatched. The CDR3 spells CSGEGTGGSNEQFF. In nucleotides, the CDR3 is TGCAGCGGGGAAGGGACAGGGGGGAGCAATGAGCAGTTCTTC.

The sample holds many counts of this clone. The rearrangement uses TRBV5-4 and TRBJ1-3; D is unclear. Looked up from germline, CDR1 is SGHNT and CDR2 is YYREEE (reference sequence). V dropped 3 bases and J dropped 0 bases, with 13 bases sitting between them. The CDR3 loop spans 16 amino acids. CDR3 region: CASSSQTVSSGNTIYF. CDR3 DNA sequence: TGTGCCAGCAGCTCGCAGACGGTGAGCTCTGGAAACACCATATATTTT. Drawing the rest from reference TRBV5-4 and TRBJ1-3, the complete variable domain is ETGVTQSPTHLIKTRGQQVTLRCSSQSGHNTVSWYQQALGQGPQFIFQYYREEENGRGNFPPRFSGLQFPNYSSELNVNALELDDSALYLCASSSQTVSSGNTIYFGEGSWLTVV.

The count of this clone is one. CDR3 DNA: TGCGCCAGCAGCCAAGAGGCACAGCTCAATCAGCCCCAGCATTTT. It specifies CASSQEAQLNQPQHF. The V and J genes are TRBV4-3 and TRBJ1-5; no clear D. CDR1 and CDR2 from the germline V gene are LGHNA and YSLEER. V was clipped by 0 bases and J by 3 bases, with 9 bases between them. The CDR3 consists of 15 residues.